This paragraph covers one T cell receptor beta chain sequence. Its antigen remains unknown. Generated by immunoSEQ multiplex PCR, the TCRdb table keeps only in-frame clones and is missing some. The sample has under 110,000 clones; almost 90% are singletons. The data belong to a study of T cell responses to AZD1222 COVID-19 vaccine. Whole-study results and caveats: Two AZD1222 doses significantly raised spike-specific TCR breadth and depth over controls.

Germline CDR1 is MNHEY and CDR2 is SMNVEV (reference sequence). Trimming removed 0 bases from V and 0 bases from J; junction bases left unmatched: 5. This CDR3 spans 16 amino acids. Sequenced here: peripheral blood, sampled on day 0 of AZD1222 vaccination. V and J are TRBV27 and TRBJ2-7; TRBD1 aligns across 7 bases. This sequence originates from an adult in good health. The CDR3 loop is CASSLSWYRGSYEQYF. CDR3 bases: TGTGCCAGCAGTTTATCGTGGTACAGGGGCTCCTACGAGCAGTACTTC.